Sequencing of this TCR beta chain was carried out in a study of cytomegalovirus exposure and HLA in healthy donors (dated by TCRdb to the late 2010s). Notes on the research overall: A later analysis indicated that the 120 validation repertoires were generated on the platform also employed for the roughly 720 repertoires of the first cohort. The study aimed to test whether signatures of past pathogen exposure could be identified by cataloging public T cell receptors. A separate validation cohort of some 130 different subjects was used in addition to the roughly 720-subject first cohort. High-throughput TCR immunosequencing, statistical association of individual TCRs with disease status, and machine learning were combined to predict cytomegalovirus infection status.

The donors belonged to the validation cohort of around 110 subjects, which was separate from the roughly 670-subject first cohort. This clone was observed once. Its specific antigen is unknown. Base qualities are missing; no much larger clone stands one base away. Germline trimming amounts to 5 bases on V and 2 bases on J, with 8 as the count of junction bases outside the gene matches. Measured from the cysteine to the phenylalanine, the CDR3 is 17 residues long. Only the CDR3 part of the read is kept: 51 bases, read in frame from the first base. CDR1 SGDLS and CDR2 YYNGEE are derived from the germline V gene. General study outcomes and caveats: The study gave a list of more than 150 TCR beta chains associated with cytomegalovirus. While some public TCRs were present in many individuals, most TCR sequences turned up only very rarely across donors. Subsequent analysis determined that TCRs grouped into clusters in the first cohort also showed a tendency toward co-occurrence across the 120 validation repertoires, and 94% of cluster scores exceeded 0. It was suggested by the authors that the approach could potentially be generalized to other disease states and immunological phenotypes. In vitro tests confirmed that a few of the cytomegalovirus-associated TCR beta chains recognize cytomegalovirus antigens. A later analysis lacked HLA typing for the validation cohort, so it scored co-occurrence in that cohort across all 120 repertoires. In both the original and validation cohorts, the classifier was reported to diagnose cytomegalovirus status with high specificity and sensitivity.

Library creation used the immunoSEQ multiplex PCR assay. The original methods were these. A statistical classification framework was developed to diagnose cytomegalovirus status using the catalog of TCR beta chain sequences. This is the immuneACCESS table as TCRdb keeps it, with only in-frame sequences that have V and J called. A part of the clones is gone; compared with another copy, unresolved V genes explain less than half, and the rest is unexplained. That table gives V, J and clone size, and the DNA gave D and trimming. Within this sample are approximately 72,000 clones, with around 94% of them counted one time only. The ten largest clones add up to 0.63% of the sample.

Sequencing input: PBMCs. Recombination joined TRBV9 with TRBJ2-6; TRBD1 lines up with 9 middle nucleotides. The origin of this receptor is a woman younger than 30 in good health and CMV-seronegative. The DNA sequence is as follows: TGTGCCAGCAGTCTAGAAGGGACAGGGACTGGGGCCAACGTCCTGACTTTC. It specifies CASSLEGTGTGANVLTF.